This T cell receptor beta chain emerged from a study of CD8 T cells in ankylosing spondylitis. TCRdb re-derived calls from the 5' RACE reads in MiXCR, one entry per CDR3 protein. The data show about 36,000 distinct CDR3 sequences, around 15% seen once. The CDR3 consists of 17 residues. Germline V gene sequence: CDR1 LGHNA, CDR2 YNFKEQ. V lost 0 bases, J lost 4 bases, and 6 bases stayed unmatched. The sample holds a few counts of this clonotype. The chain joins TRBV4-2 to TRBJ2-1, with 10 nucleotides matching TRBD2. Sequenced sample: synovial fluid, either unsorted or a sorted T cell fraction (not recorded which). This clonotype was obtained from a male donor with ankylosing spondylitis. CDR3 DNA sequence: TGTGCCAGCAGCCAAGAGTCCCCGACTAGCGGGTACAATGAGCAGTTCTTC. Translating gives CASSQESPTSGYNEQFF.